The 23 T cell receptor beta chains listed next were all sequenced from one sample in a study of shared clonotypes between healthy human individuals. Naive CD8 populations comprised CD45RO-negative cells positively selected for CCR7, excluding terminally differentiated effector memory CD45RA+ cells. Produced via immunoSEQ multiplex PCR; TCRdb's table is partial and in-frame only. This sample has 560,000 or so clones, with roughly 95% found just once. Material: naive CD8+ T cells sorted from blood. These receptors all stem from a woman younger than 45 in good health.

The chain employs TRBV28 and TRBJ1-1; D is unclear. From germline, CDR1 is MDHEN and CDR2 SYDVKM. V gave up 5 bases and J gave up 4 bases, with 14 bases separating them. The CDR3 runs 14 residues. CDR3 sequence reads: CASSIPHDGTEAFF. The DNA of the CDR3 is TGTGCCAGCAGTATACCCCACGACGGCACTGAAGCTTTCTTT.

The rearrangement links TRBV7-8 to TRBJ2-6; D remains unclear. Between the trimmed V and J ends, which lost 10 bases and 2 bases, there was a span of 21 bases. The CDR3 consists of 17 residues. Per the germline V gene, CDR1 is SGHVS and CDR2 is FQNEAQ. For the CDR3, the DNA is TGTGCCACCAAAAGCGAGCCTACATTAGCTGGGGCCAACGTCCTGACTTTC. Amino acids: CATKSEPTLAGANVLTF.

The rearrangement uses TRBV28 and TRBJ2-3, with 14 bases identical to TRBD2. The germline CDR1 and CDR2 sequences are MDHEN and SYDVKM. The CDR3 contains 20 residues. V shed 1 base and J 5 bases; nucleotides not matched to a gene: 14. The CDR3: CASSLLGTSGSEAFGDTQYF. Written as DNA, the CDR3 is TGTGCCAGCAGTTTATTGGGGACTAGCGGGAGTGAGGCGTTTGGAGATACGCAGTATTTT.

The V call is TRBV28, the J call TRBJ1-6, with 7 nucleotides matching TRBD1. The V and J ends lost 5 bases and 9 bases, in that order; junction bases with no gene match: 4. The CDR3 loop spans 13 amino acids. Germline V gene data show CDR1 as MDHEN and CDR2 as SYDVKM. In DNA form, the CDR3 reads TGTGCCAGCAGTCGGACAGGTTTTTCACCCCTCCACTTT. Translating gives CASSRTGFSPLHF.

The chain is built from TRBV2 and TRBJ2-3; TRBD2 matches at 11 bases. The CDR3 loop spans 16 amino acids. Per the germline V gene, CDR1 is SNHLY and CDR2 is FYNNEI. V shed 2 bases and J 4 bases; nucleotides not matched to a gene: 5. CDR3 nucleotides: TGTGCCAGCAGTGAACCCCTAGCGGGAGGATCAGATACGCAGTATTTT. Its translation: CASSEPLAGGSDTQYF.

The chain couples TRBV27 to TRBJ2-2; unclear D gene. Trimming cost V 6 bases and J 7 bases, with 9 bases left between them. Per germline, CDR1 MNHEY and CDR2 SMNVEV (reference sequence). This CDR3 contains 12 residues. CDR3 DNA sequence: TGTGCCAGCAGCTCGGCAATCGGGGAGCTGTTTTTT. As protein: CASSSAIGELFF.

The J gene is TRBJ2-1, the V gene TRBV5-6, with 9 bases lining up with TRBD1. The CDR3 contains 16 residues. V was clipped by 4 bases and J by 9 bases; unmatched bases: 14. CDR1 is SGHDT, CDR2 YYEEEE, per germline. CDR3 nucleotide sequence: TGTGCCAGCAGCGTACAACTGGGACAGGGCTTCGGTGAGCAGTTCTTC. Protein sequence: CASSVQLGQGFGEQFF. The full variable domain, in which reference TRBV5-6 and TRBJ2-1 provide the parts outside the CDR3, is DAGVTQSPTHLIKTRGQQVTLRCSPKSGHDTVSWYQQALGQGPQFIFQYYEEEERQRGNFPDRFSGHQFPNYSSELNVNALLLGDSALYLCASSVQLGQGFGEQFFGPGTRLTVL.

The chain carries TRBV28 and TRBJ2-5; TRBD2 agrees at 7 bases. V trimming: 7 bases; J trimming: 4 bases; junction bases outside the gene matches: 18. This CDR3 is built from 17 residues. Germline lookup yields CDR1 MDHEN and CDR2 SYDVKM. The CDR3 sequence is CASTGGAGTNLGETQYF. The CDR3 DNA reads TGTGCCAGCACCGGGGGAGCCGGGACTAACCTGGGAGAGACCCAGTACTTC.

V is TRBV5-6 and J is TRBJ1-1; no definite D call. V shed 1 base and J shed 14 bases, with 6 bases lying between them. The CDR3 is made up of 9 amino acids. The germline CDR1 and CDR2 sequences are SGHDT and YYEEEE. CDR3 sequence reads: CASSLLKFF. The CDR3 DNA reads TGTGCCAGCAGCTTGCTCAAGTTCTTT. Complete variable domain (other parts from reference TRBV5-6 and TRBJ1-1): DAGVTQSPTHLIKTRGQQVTLRCSPKSGHDTVSWYQQALGQGPQFIFQYYEEEERQRGNFPDRFSGHQFPNYSSELNVNALLLGDSALYLCASSLLKFFGQGTRLTVV.

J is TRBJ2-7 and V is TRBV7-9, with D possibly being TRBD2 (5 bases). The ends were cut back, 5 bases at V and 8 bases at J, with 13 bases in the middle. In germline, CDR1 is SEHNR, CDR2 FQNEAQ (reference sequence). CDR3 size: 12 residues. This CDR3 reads CASSDYSEKQYF. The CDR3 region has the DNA TGTGCCAGCAGCGATTATAGCGAGAAGCAGTACTTC.

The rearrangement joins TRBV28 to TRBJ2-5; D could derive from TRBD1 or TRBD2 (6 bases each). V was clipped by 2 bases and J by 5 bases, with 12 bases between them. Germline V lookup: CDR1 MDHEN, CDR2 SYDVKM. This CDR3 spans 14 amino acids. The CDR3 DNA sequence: TGTGCCAGCAGTTTAGACGGGGGCGGGGAGACCCAGTACTTC. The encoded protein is CASSLDGGGETQYF.

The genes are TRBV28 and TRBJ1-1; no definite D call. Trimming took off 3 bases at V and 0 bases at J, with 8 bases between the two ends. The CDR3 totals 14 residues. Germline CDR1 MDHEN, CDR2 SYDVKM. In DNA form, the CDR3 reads TGTGCCAGCAGTTTGGCTTTTATGAACACTGAAGCTTTCTTT. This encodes CASSLAFMNTEAFF.

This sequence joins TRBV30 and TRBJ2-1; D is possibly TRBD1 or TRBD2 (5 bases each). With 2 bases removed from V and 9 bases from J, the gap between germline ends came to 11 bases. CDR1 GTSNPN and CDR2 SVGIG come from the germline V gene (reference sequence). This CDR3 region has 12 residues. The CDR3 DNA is TGTGCCTGGAGTCCGGGGCCGGGTGAGCAGTTCTTC. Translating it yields CAWSPGPGEQFF.

CDR3 sequence (DNA): TGCAGCGTTGTTCACAGGGGGCAACTCAACTATGGCTACACCTTC. It codes for CSVVHRGQLNYGYTF. The chain couples TRBV29-1 to TRBJ1-2, with TRBD1 matching over 9 bases. The CDR3 is made up of 15 amino acids. Germline V gene lookup returns CDR1 SQVTM and CDR2 ANQGSEA. With 4 bases clipped from V and 2 bases from J, the junction kept 8 bases outside the gene matches.

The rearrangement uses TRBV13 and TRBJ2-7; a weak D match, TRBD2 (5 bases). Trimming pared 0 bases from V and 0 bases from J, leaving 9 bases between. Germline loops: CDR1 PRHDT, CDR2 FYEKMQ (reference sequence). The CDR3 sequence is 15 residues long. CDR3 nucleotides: TGTGCCAGCAGCTTAGGAGCGGCCAGCTCCTACGAGCAGTACTTC. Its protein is CASSLGAASSYEQYF.

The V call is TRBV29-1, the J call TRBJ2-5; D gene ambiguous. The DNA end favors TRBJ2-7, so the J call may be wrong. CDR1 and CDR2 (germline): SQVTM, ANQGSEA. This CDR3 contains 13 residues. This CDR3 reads CSVLSTESYEQYF. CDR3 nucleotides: TGCAGCGTACTATCAACCGAATCCTACGAGCAGTACTTC.

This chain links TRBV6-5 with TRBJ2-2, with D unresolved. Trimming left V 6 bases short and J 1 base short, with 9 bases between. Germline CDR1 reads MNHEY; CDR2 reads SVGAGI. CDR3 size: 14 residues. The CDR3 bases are TGTGCCAGCAGACTCAGCTGGAACACCGGGGAGCTGTTTTTT. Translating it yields CASRLSWNTGELFF.

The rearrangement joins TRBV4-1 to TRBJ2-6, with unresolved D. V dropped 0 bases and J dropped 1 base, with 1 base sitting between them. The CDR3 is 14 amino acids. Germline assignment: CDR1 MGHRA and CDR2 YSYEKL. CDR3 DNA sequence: TGCGCCAGCAGCCAAGATTCTGGGGCCAACGTCCTGACTTTC. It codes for CASSQDSGANVLTF.

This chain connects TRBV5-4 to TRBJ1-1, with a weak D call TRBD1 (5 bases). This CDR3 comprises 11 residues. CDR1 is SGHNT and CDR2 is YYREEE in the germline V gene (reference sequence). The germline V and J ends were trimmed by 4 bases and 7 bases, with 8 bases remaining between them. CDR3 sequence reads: CASSDDSEAFF. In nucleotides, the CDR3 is TGTGCCAGCAGCGATGACAGTGAAGCTTTCTTT.

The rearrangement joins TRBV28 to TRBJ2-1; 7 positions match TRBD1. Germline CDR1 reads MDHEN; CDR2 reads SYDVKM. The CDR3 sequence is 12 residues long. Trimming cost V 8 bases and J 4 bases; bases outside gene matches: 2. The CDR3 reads CASGQDYNEQFF. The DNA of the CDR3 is TGTGCCAGCGGACAGGATTACAATGAGCAGTTCTTC.

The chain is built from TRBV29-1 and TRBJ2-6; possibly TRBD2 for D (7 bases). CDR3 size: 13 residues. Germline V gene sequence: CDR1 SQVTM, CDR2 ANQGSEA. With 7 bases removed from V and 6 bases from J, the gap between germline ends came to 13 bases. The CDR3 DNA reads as TGCAGCGCTGAGGGGGGGGCGGCCAACGTCCTGACTTTC. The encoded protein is CSAEGGAANVLTF.

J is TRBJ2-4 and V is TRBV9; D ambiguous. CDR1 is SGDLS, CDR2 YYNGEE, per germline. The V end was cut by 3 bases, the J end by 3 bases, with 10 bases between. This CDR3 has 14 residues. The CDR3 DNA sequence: TGTGCCAGCAGCGGTGGGTTAGACAAAAACATTCAGTACTTC. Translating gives CASSGGLDKNIQYF.

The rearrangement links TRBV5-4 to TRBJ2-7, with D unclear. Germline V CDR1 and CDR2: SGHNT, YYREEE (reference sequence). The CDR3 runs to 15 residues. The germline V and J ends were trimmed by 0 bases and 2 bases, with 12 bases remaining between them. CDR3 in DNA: TGTGCCAGCAGCTTGGGCCAGGTCGGGCCCTACGAGCAGTACTTC. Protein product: CASSLGQVGPYEQYF.